These T cell receptor beta chains were read from a single sample in a study of T-cell memory formation after mild COVID-19. In TCRdb, the 5' RACE reads were re-called with MiXCR into one record per CDR3 protein. The data show around 220,000 distinct CDR3 sequences, about 17% seen once. The specimen was PBMCs or a T cell subset sorted from them (not recorded which). Receptors were obtained from a man younger than 35 who had mild COVID-19 (a few samples of this study predate the infection). Cell type and time point are not known. CDR3s include the opening cysteine and the closing phenylalanine or tryptophan. D genes are given only for firm matches.

TRBV29-1,NA,13,TRBJ2-3,CSVEPGGTDTQYF
TRBV18,NA,16,TRBJ2-6,CASSIRGSSGANVLTF
TRBV4-1,NA,13,TRBJ2-2,CASSSAGRGELFF
TRBV5-1,NA,14,TRBJ2-4,CVSSLEGQKNIQYF
TRBV9,NA,14,TRBJ2-5,CASSGLGTQETQYF
TRBV2,NA,12,TRBJ2-3,CASTGGTDTQYF
TRBV10-2,NA,14,TRBJ2-3,CASSTSHSTDTQYF
TRBV29-1,NA,13,TRBJ2-7,CSVTRQSRYEQYF
TRBV28,NA,13,TRBJ1-2,CASSYDQGRGYTF
TRBV2,NA,15,TRBJ2-3,CASRLDWSLMSKQYF
TRBV20-1,NA,13,TRBJ1-5,CSASPDNNQPQHF
TRBV9,NA,13,TRBJ1-1,CASSVGQYTEAFF
TRBV9,TRBD2,16,TRBJ2-3,CASSFSGGASTDTQYF
TRBV20-1,NA,11,TRBJ1-2,CSASLSYGYTF
TRBV20-1,NA,12,TRBJ1-1,CSASLAGPEAFF
TRBV5-1,NA,15,TRBJ2-1,CASSLEVVPYNEQFF
TRBV6-2/TRBV6-3,NA,14,TRBJ2-5,CASRQVSSRETQYF
TRBV20-1,NA,17,TRBJ1-4,CSARDFGQGTTNEKLFF
TRBV11-2,TRBD1,16,TRBJ2-1,CASSPFTGTVTSEQFF
TRBV6-5,TRBD1,16,TRBJ1-6,CASRPSYRGANSPLHF
TRBV20-1,TRBD2,15,TRBJ2-3,CSASYSGVIEDTQYF
TRBV7-9,TRBD1,17,TRBJ1-4,CASSRTGRSALNEKLFF
TRBV27,TRBD1,12,TRBJ2-7,CASRQGGYEQYF
TRBV7-8,NA,15,TRBJ2-1,CASRQQGNSYNEQFF
TRBV7-2,TRBD2,16,TRBJ2-3,CAISLQLAGGTDTQYF
TRBV11-2,NA,13,TRBJ1-1,CASSKRENTEAFF
TRBV19,NA,13,TRBJ1-5,CASSPPGPGPQHF
TRBV5-1,NA,13,TRBJ2-2,CASSLISTGELFF
TRBV7-3,TRBD2,21,TRBJ2-1,CASSSPGTRLFPASSYNEQFF
TRBV12-3/TRBV12-4,NA,12,TRBJ1-3,CASSEQGNTIYF
TRBV7-3,NA,14,TRBJ2-1,CASTRAGRKDEQFF
TRBV28,NA,13,TRBJ2-3,CASSPALVHTQYF
TRBV7-6,TRBD2,18,TRBJ2-3,CASSLALTSGGAMDTQYF
TRBV20-1,NA,11,TRBJ2-3,CSAGPTDTQYF
TRBV6-2/TRBV6-3,NA,12,TRBJ1-1,CATGSGNTEAFF
TRBV9,NA,15,TRBJ1-6,CASSASGGPNSPLHF
TRBV6-1,NA,14,TRBJ1-1,CASSEREVSTEAFF
TRBV7-2,TRBD2,15,TRBJ2-1,CASSSSGFRGGEQFF
TRBV7-3,TRBD2,14,TRBJ2-1,CASSQGSSGGPQFF
TRBV20-1,NA,11,TRBJ2-5,CSANPLETQYF
TRBV2,NA,13,TRBJ2-4,CASSGHQENIQYF
TRBV20-1,TRBD2,15,TRBJ2-1,CSAPRAGGGHNEQFF
TRBV7-2,NA,14,TRBJ2-1,CASSLGWGYNEQFF
TRBV20-1,TRBD2,15,TRBJ2-5,CSALRAAGGQETQYF
TRBV12-3/TRBV12-4,NA,14,TRBJ1-5,CASNHQGPNQPQHF
TRBV7-2,TRBD2,16,TRBJ2-5,CASSLVRLAGRETQYF
TRBV7-2,TRBD1,13,TRBJ1-2,CASSPRTGRGYTF
TRBV12-3/TRBV12-4,NA,15,TRBJ1-5,CASSFFQSSNQPQHF
TRBV7-2,TRBD2,13,TRBJ2-1,CASRFGLADEQFF
TRBV7-2,NA,15,TRBJ1-5,CASRPGKAGNQPQHF
TRBV12-3/TRBV12-4,NA,13,TRBJ2-5,CASSREPQETQYF
TRBV20-1,TRBD2,15,TRBJ2-4,CSAGLSGGAKNIQYF
TRBV20-1,NA,12,TRBJ2-7,CSARDDHYEQYF
TRBV29-1,NA,14,TRBJ2-5,CSVASGIPPETQYF
TRBV25-1,NA,11,TRBJ1-1,CASRRQTEAFF
TRBV20-1,NA,15,TRBJ2-3,CSARDASGGTDTQYF
TRBV4-1,NA,13,TRBJ2-1,CASSHPFGVEQFF
TRBV20-1,TRBD1,15,TRBJ1-4,CSAQISGTQGEKLFF
TRBV5-1,NA,14,TRBJ2-2,CASSPGGNTGELFF
TRBV6-2/TRBV6-3,TRBD1,13,TRBJ1-2,CASREDREHGYTF